Each of the 21 T cell receptor beta chains below was sequenced from the same sample in a study of blood T cells in healthy people across ages. A second PCR of 7 to 11 cycles used a sample-barcoded 5' primer and a J-beta primer mix. TCRdb reprocessed the 5' RACE reads via MiXCR and lists one record per CDR3 protein. This sample has some 1.5 million distinct CDR3 sequences; 40% to 45% occur once, and the top ten carry about 4%. The sequenced sample consisted of blood. The receptors were sampled from a woman under 30 in good health.

V and J are TRBV10-3 and TRBJ2-3; a weak D match, TRBD2 (5 bases). This CDR3 comprises 12 residues. Trimming cost V 6 bases and J 6 bases, with 10 bases left between them. CDR1 and CDR2 from the germline V gene are ENHRY and SYGVKD. The CDR3 spells CAIRREGDTQYF. Written as DNA, the CDR3 is TGTGCCATCAGACGGGAAGGGGATACGCAGTATTTT.

Note on this clonotype: Germline is not matched at one junction end, which may reflect a read error. This chain links TRBV4-1 with TRBJ1-5, with TRBD1 matching 7 bases. This CDR3 region has 16 residues. Germline V CDR1 and CDR2: MGHRA, YSYEKL. CDR3 loop: CAGSQGGNRVDQPQHF. CDR3 bases: TGCGCCGGCAGCCAAGGGGGCAACAGGGTCGATCAGCCCCAGCATTTT.

CDR3 in DNA: TGTGCCACCAGCAGGAGAAGTGGAGACGAGACCCAGTACTTC. Its translation: CATSRRSGDETQYF. The gene calls are TRBV15 and TRBJ2-5; D ambiguous. Per germline, CDR1 LNHNV and CDR2 YYDKDF (reference sequence). This CDR3 has 14 amino acids. The V gene lost 3 bases and the J gene lost 5 bases, with 13 bases spanning the gap.

This chain links TRBV27 with TRBJ1-5; 8 bases align to TRBD1. V lost 1 base and J lost 9; bases outside the gene matches: 14. Looked up from germline, CDR1 is MNHEY and CDR2 is SMNVEV (reference sequence). CDR3 length equals 17 residues. The CDR3 region is CASSLFGVTGAVRPQHF. CDR3 sequence (DNA): TGTGCCAGCAGTTTATTTGGGGTGACAGGGGCTGTCCGGCCCCAGCATTTT.

The V call is TRBV7-9, the J call TRBJ1-3; D gene ambiguous. The CDR3 has 15 residues. Germline V gene sequence: CDR1 SEHNR, CDR2 FQNEAQ (reference sequence). The V gene lost 1 base and the J gene lost 0 bases, with 7 bases spanning the gap. CDR3 region: CASSLDTLSGNTIYF. In DNA, the CDR3 is TGTGCCAGCAGCTTAGACACTCTCTCTGGAAACACCATATATTTT.

This rearrangement joins TRBV6-5 to TRBJ1-2, with TRBD1 matching over 10 bases. V gave up 2 bases and J gave up 5 bases; unmatched junction bases: 5. The germline gives CDR1 MNHEY, CDR2 SVGAGI. The CDR3 extends over 15 amino acids. In DNA, the CDR3 is TGTGCCAGCAGTTACCAGGGACAGGGGTTGTATGGCTACACCTTC. Its protein product is CASSYQGQGLYGYTF.

The sample holds a few counts of this clonotype. The chain joins TRBV15 to TRBJ2-2; D remains ambiguous. CDR1 and CDR2 from the germline V gene are LNHNV and YYDKDF (reference sequence). This CDR3 has 14 amino acids. The V end was cut by 6 bases, the J end by 0 bases, with 8 bases between. CDR3 bases: TGTGCCACCAGGTTAACTCCGAACACCGGGGAGCTGTTTTTT. It is translated as CATRLTPNTGELFF.

The V call is TRBV7-2, the J call TRBJ2-3; 16 positions match TRBD2. The CDR3 has 18 residues. Looked up from germline, CDR1 is SGHTA and CDR2 is FQGNSA. V lost 4 bases to trimming and J lost 6 bases; unmatched junction nucleotides: 10. The CDR3 DNA follows: TGTGCCAGCAGCTCACCTGGGACTAGCGGGAGGGCTGGGGATACGCAGTATTTT. Residues: CASSSPGTSGRAGDTQYF.

The chain is built from TRBV29-1 and TRBJ2-1; D is perhaps TRBD2 (6 bases). The germline V gene encodes CDR1 SQVTM and CDR2 ANQGSEA. V dropped 6 bases and J dropped 10 bases, with 16 bases sitting between them. The CDR3 covers 12 residues. This chain's CDR3 is CSVGGRVMEQFF. The CDR3, as DNA: TGCAGCGTGGGGGGACGGGTTATGGAGCAGTTCTTC.

This clonotype was counted only a few times. V usage is TRBV20-1 and J usage is TRBJ1-1; D not certain. From germline, CDR1 is DFQATT and CDR2 SNEGSKA (reference sequence). There are 13 residues in the CDR3. Trimming removed 0 bases from V and 9 bases from J, with 14 bases in between. CDR3 residues: CSARDQSGFKAFF. The CDR3 nucleotides are TGCAGTGCTAGAGATCAGTCGGGTTTTAAAGCTTTCTTT.

This clonotype was found a few times. J is TRBJ1-1 and V is TRBV27; D unresolved. The CDR3 length is 14 residues. Trimming shortened V by 5 bases and J by 6 bases, and 16 bases separated the two germline ends. The germline V gene has CDR1 MNHEY and CDR2 SMNVEV (reference sequence). CDR3 sequence reads: CASSPIDPRSEAFF. The CDR3 DNA reads TGTGCCAGCAGTCCAATTGACCCGCGCTCTGAAGCTTTCTTT.

This chain joins TRBV7-6 and TRBJ2-6; the D is unclear. This CDR3 comprises 15 residues. Germline assignment: CDR1 SGHVS and CDR2 FNYEAQ. V was shortened by 5 bases and J by 1 base, with 9 bases between the two germline ends. The CDR3 loop is CASSPEPSGANVLTF. The CDR3 bases are TGTGCCAGCAGCCCTGAACCTTCTGGGGCCAACGTCCTGACTTTC.

This clonotype occurred many times. V is TRBV12-3 or TRBV12-4 and J is TRBJ2-7; no clear D gene. The CDR3 is made up of 12 amino acids. Trimming took 2 bases from V and 2 from J, leaving 4 bases between them. CDR3 bases: TGTGCCAGCAGTTTAACCCCCTACGAGCAGTACTTC. It codes for CASSLTPYEQYF.

The chain has TRBV29-1 and TRBJ1-2; 10 nucleotides match TRBD1. The trim removed 7 bases at V and 3 bases at J, leaving 5 bases unmatched. Germline V lookup: CDR1 SQVTM, CDR2 ANQGSEA. CDR3 length: 13 residues. The CDR3: CSDRQGADYGYTF. The CDR3 coding sequence is TGCAGCGATCGACAGGGGGCGGACTATGGCTACACCTTC. Full variable domain (rest looked up from reference TRBV29-1 and TRBJ1-2): SAVISQKPSRDICQRGTSLTIQCQVDSQVTMMFWYRQQPGQSLTLIATANQGSEATYESGFVIDKFPISRPNLTFSTLTVSNMSPEDSSIYLCSDRQGADYGYTFGSGTRLTVV.

The chain combines TRBV20-1 with TRBJ2-3; TRBD2 is a possible D gene (6 bases). CDR1 and CDR2 (germline): DFQATT, SNEGSKA (reference sequence). V was pared by 4 bases and J by 2 bases, with 13 bases between. The CDR3 loop spans 14 amino acids. The CDR3 protein is CSANLAMYTDTQYF. CDR3 in DNA: TGCAGTGCTAATCTAGCGATGTACACAGATACGCAGTATTTT.

The chain links TRBV30 to TRBJ2-2; no clear D. Trimming stripped 3 bases from V and 2 bases from J, with 7 bases between. This CDR3 has 13 residues. CDR1 and CDR2 (germline): GTSNPN, SVGIG (reference sequence). The CDR3 DNA sequence: TGTGCCTGGAGCGCATTTAACACCGGGGAGCTGTTTTTT. This gives the protein CAWSAFNTGELFF.

This clonotype was observed a few times. The rearrangement uses TRBV24-1 and TRBJ2-1, with D possibly TRBD1 on 6 matching bases. This CDR3 contains 15 residues. Germline values: CDR1 KGHDR, CDR2 SFDVKD. Trimming took off 5 bases at V and 1 base at J, with 11 bases between the two ends. The CDR3 loop is CATSGQGWSYNEQFF. The CDR3 region has the DNA TGTGCCACCAGTGGGCAGGGGTGGTCCTACAATGAGCAGTTCTTC.

V gene TRBV20-1 combines with J gene TRBJ2-1, with 10 positions matching TRBD2. After removal of 0 bases from V and 7 bases from J, the junction contained 6 bases not matched to a gene. Germline CDR1 is DFQATT and CDR2 is SNEGSKA (reference sequence). CDR3 length: 15 amino acids. CDR3: CSARDSSGGGNEQFF. CDR3 nucleotide sequence: TGCAGTGCTAGAGACTCTAGCGGGGGTGGGAATGAGCAGTTCTTC.

This clonotype was counted a few times. The chain combines TRBV19 with TRBJ2-3; 7 nucleotides match TRBD1. The CDR3 totals 15 residues. The trim removed 1 base at V and 0 bases at J, leaving 1 base unmatched. The germline CDR1 and CDR2 sequences are LNHDA and SQIVND (reference sequence). In nucleotides, the CDR3 is TGTGCCAGTAGTATAGTCAGGGGGAGCACAGATACGCAGTATTTT. Its translation is CASSIVRGSTDTQYF.

The rearrangement joins TRBV6-5 to TRBJ2-3; 8 nucleotides agree with TRBD2. V lost 5 bases to trimming and J lost 2 bases; unmatched junction nucleotides: 9. Germline V gene data show CDR1 as MNHEY and CDR2 as SVGAGI. The CDR3 runs to 16 residues. The CDR3 coding sequence is TGTGCCAGCAGTCACCGAGCGGGGGCCAACACAGATACGCAGTATTTT. It encodes CASSHRAGANTDTQYF.

The CDR3 DNA sequence: TGTGCCAGCAGCTTAGCTGAGGGAGGGGAAAAACTGTTTTTT. It is translated as CASSLAEGGEKLFF. This chain uses TRBV7-9 with TRBJ1-4; D uncertain. Trimming shortened V by 0 bases and J by 8 bases, and 10 bases separated the two germline ends. Germline V gene sequence: CDR1 SEHNR, CDR2 FQNEAQ (reference sequence). CDR3 length: 14 amino acids.